The 17 T cell receptor beta chains below were found in one sample sequenced in a study of T cell responses to AZD1222 COVID-19 vaccine. Sequencing was performed with immunoSEQ multiplex PCR; in TCRdb, only in-frame clones are kept and a portion is missing. The profile shows 75,000 to 95,000 clones, over 85% of them singletons. Sequencing used peripheral blood, obtained 28 days after the second AZD1222 dose. Every receptor here comes from an adult who received the AZD1222 COVID-19 vaccine.

The V gene is TRBV28, the J gene TRBJ1-4; D is ambiguous. The germline gives CDR1 MDHEN, CDR2 SYDVKM. V was pared by 2 bases and J by 5 bases, with 9 bases between. The CDR3 totals 14 residues. CDR3 DNA: TGTGCCAGCAGTTTAAAGGTCGGGAATGAAAAACTGTTTTTT. Protein sequence: CASSLKVGNEKLFF.

The chain carries TRBV30 and TRBJ2-2; D is perhaps TRBD1 (6 bases). V was trimmed by 0 bases and J by 6 bases, leaving 8 bases between them. CDR1 GTSNPN and CDR2 SVGIG come from the germline V gene (reference sequence). The CDR3 has 13 amino acids. The CDR3 spells CAWSVGASGELFF. The CDR3 DNA is TGTGCCTGGAGTGTGGGGGCATCCGGGGAGCTGTTTTTT.

This chain uses TRBV19 with TRBJ2-6, with 7 bases matching TRBD1. Looked up from germline, CDR1 is LNHDA and CDR2 is SQIVND (reference sequence). The CDR3 loop spans 17 amino acids. Trimming cost V 5 bases and J 0 bases; bases outside gene matches: 7. The CDR3, as DNA: TGTGCCAGTAGTCCAGACAGGGAAATCTCTGGGGCCAACGTCCTGACTTTC. This encodes CASSPDREISGANVLTF.

V and J are TRBV5-6 and TRBJ2-1; no clear D. The V gene's germline CDR1 is SGHDT and CDR2 YYEEEE. There are 14 residues in the CDR3. Trimming pared 7 bases from V and 2 bases from J, leaving 13 bases between. CDR3 DNA sequence: TGTGCCAGCGAAAGAACAGAGACCTACAATGAGCAGTTCTTC. This codes for CASERTETYNEQFF.

The chain employs TRBV12-3 or TRBV12-4 and TRBJ2-7; D gene unclear. Trimming removed 3 bases from V and 5 bases from J, with 5 bases in between. This CDR3 comprises 11 residues. The CDR3 coding sequence is TGTGCCAGCAGTTTCCAGGACGAGCAGTACTTC. Protein: CASSFQDEQYF.

V and J are TRBV29-1 and TRBJ1-3; no clear D. The CDR3 loop spans 14 amino acids. The germline V gene has CDR1 SQVTM and CDR2 ANQGSEA. V was trimmed by 5 bases and J by 4 bases, leaving 15 bases between them. The CDR3 DNA follows: TGCAGCGTTAGGGATTCTTTCGGAGGAAACACCATATATTTT. It yields the protein CSVRDSFGGNTIYF.

The J gene is TRBJ2-5, the V gene TRBV5-1; 7 nucleotides line up with TRBD2. Trimming at V came to 6 bases and at J to 4 bases, leaving 9 bases not matched to a gene. CDR1 SGHRS and CDR2 YFSETQ come from the germline V gene. The CDR3 totals 14 residues. The CDR3 DNA reads as TGCGCCAGCACCGGACTAGGGACGGTAGAGACCCAGTACTTC. As protein: CASTGLGTVETQYF.

J is TRBJ2-1 and V is TRBV11-2; weak D call: TRBD1 (5 bases). Germline V gene lookup returns CDR1 SGHAT and CDR2 FQNNGV. The CDR3 is made up of 16 amino acids. Trimming took off 2 bases at V and 4 bases at J, with 15 bases between the two ends. CDR3 in amino acids: CASSLRGLGLYNEQFF. Written as DNA, the CDR3 is TGTGCCAGCAGCTTAAGGGGTCTCGGCCTTTACAATGAGCAGTTCTTC.

The CDR3 spells CASSQAPGGQGTYNEQFF. The CDR3 DNA sequence: TGCGCCAGCAGCCAAGCGCCCGGAGGGCAGGGGACCTACAATGAGCAGTTCTTC. V is TRBV4-1 and J is TRBJ2-1, with D perhaps being TRBD1 or TRBD2 (6 bases each). V gave up 1 base and J gave up 2 bases, with 18 bases separating them. Germline V gene sequence: CDR1 MGHRA, CDR2 YSYEKL. This CDR3 has 18 residues.

The rearrangement joins TRBV28 to TRBJ2-7; TRBD1 aligns across 8 bases. The germline CDR1 and CDR2 sequences are MDHEN and SYDVKM. With V trimmed by 4 bases and J by 2 bases, 10 bases remained unmatched. This CDR3 comprises 16 residues. As DNA, the CDR3 is TGTGCCAGCAGTTCCGTTGGACAGGGTGACACCTACGAGCAGTACTTC. Amino acids: CASSSVGQGDTYEQYF.

CDR3 protein: CASSDPSGTGVYGDQPQHF. CDR3 nucleotides: TGCGCCAGCAGTGACCCGAGCGGGACAGGGGTTTACGGGGATCAGCCCCAGCATTTT. The rearrangement links TRBV10-2 to TRBJ1-5, with 10 bases matching TRBD1. The germline V gene has CDR1 WSHSY and CDR2 SAAADI. V lost 3 bases, J lost 5 bases, and 16 bases stayed unmatched. This CDR3 is built from 19 residues.

The genes are TRBV5-1 and TRBJ2-1; 14 nucleotides line up with TRBD2. Germline lookup yields CDR1 SGHRS and CDR2 YFSETQ. The CDR3 loop spans 16 amino acids. Losses at the gene ends were 3 bases for V and 4 bases for J; bases not matched to a gene: 3. Here the CDR3 reads CASSSRLAGGYNEQFF. CDR3 bases: TGCGCCAGCAGCTCCAGACTAGCGGGGGGGTACAATGAGCAGTTCTTC.

The chain employs TRBV5-4 and TRBJ1-2; D may be TRBD1 (5 bases). Per germline, CDR1 SGHNT and CDR2 YYREEE (reference sequence). Trimming left V 0 bases short and J 3 bases short, with 9 bases between. CDR3 length: 14 residues. The CDR3 here is CASSLEGAHYGYTF. DNA of the CDR3: TGTGCCAGCAGCTTGGAAGGGGCCCACTATGGCTACACCTTC.

This chain connects TRBV5-1 to TRBJ1-1; TRBD1 might be the D (5 bases). Germline CDR1 is SGHRS and CDR2 is YFSETQ. V gave up 4 bases and J gave up 0 bases, with 16 bases separating them. The CDR3 is 16 residues long. The CDR3 coding sequence is TGCGCCAGCAGCCCCGTCGCGGGGCGGTTGAACACTGAAGCTTTCTTT. Residues: CASSPVAGRLNTEAFF.

This sequence joins TRBV4-2 and TRBJ2-4; D perhaps matches TRBD1 (5 bases). The CDR3 sequence is 16 residues long. The V gene lost 0 bases and the J gene lost 4 bases, with 13 bases spanning the gap. CDR1 and CDR2 from the germline V gene are LGHNA and YNFKEQ. In nucleotides, the CDR3 is TGTGCCAGCAGCCAAGATTTCGGCAGGACAAAAAACATTCAGTACTTC. Protein sequence: CASSQDFGRTKNIQYF.

This rearrangement joins TRBV4-1 to TRBJ2-1; the match to TRBD2 covers 8 bases. J lost 4 bases, V lost 4 bases, and 6 bases had no gene match. CDR3 length: 15 residues. Germline V gene data show CDR1 as MGHRA and CDR2 as YSYEKL. The CDR3 nucleotides read TGCGCCAGCAGCCCCGGGGGGGCTGAATACAATGAGCAGTTCTTC. Its protein is CASSPGGAEYNEQFF.

The chain carries TRBV27 and TRBJ2-7; TRBD1 aligns across 8 bases. After removal of 2 bases from V and 3 bases from J, the junction contained 9 bases not matched to a gene. CDR1 and CDR2 (germline): MNHEY, SMNVEV (reference sequence). The CDR3 totals 16 residues. This CDR3 reads CASSLEVGQGGYEQYF. In DNA, the CDR3 is TGTGCCAGCAGTTTAGAGGTTGGACAGGGTGGCTACGAGCAGTACTTC.